The 13 T cell receptor beta chains presented below share a single source sample, sequenced in a study of control samples from healthy donors and cancer patients (dated by TCRdb to 2020 to 2021). The library relied on the immunoSEQ multiplex PCR assay. TCRdb carries this immuneACCESS record with in-frame sequences only. Its versions omit some clonotypes, under half of them owing to an unresolved V gene in the studies checked, with the rest unexplained. The sample contains around 95,000 clones, 87% of them found a single time. Jointly, the top ten make up 15% to 20% of the sample. The sample taken for sequencing was blood. Source of these receptors: a woman in her 50s in good health.

This chain links TRBV11-1 with TRBJ2-1, with 9 bases lining up with TRBD2. This CDR3 spans 14 amino acids. CDR1 is SGHAT and CDR2 is FQDESV in the germline V gene (reference sequence). V was pared by 5 bases and J by 10 bases, with 9 bases of the junction left unmatched. The CDR3 reads CASSPGTSPREQFF. CDR3 DNA sequence: TGTGCCAGCAGCCCCGGGACTAGCCCTAGGGAGCAGTTCTTC.

This rearrangement joins TRBV2 to TRBJ2-7; 7 bases are shared with TRBD1. Trimming took 8 bases from V and 1 from J; bases not matched to a gene: 5. The CDR3 runs to 13 residues. Looked up from germline, CDR1 is SNHLY and CDR2 is FYNNEI. The CDR3 loop is CASGDSLSYEQYF. The CDR3 region has the DNA TGTGCCAGCGGGGACAGTCTGTCCTACGAGCAGTACTTC. The complete variable domain, with remaining parts taken from reference TRBV2 and TRBJ2-7, reads EPEVTQTPSHQVTQMGQEVILRCVPISNHLYFYWYRQILGQKVEFLVSFYNNEISEKSEIFDDQFSVERPDGSNFTLKIRSTKLEDSAMYFCASGDSLSYEQYFGPGTRLTVT.

V usage is TRBV7-7 and J usage is TRBJ2-5; maybe TRBD1 (5 bases). V gave up 2 bases and J gave up 5 bases, with 9 bases separating them. CDR3 length: 13 amino acids. CDR1 and CDR2 from the germline V gene are SSHAT and FNYEAQ (reference sequence). Here the CDR3 DNA reads TGTGCCAGCAGCTTAACTGGGGCGGAGACCCAGTACTTC. This gives the protein CASSLTGAETQYF.

The V gene is TRBV14, the J gene TRBJ2-2; 9 positions match TRBD1. The trim removed 7 bases at V and 5 bases at J, leaving 8 bases unmatched. Germline V CDR1 and CDR2: SGHDN, FVKESK. CDR3 length: 15 residues. CDR3 DNA sequence: TGTGCCAGCACCCAGGGACAGGGTCGAACCGGGGAGCTGTTTTTT. This translates into CASTQGQGRTGELFF.

J is TRBJ2-7 and V is TRBV19, with D possibly being TRBD1 (7 bases). V was clipped by 5 bases and J by 3 bases, with 17 bases between them. The CDR3 contains 15 residues. Germline V gene data show CDR1 as LNHDA and CDR2 as SQIVND (reference sequence). CDR3 in DNA: TGTGCCAGTAGTTCGGCGGGACAGCCCCACTACGAGCAGTACTTC. As protein: CASSSAGQPHYEQYF.

The chain combines TRBV5-1 with TRBJ1-5, with D maybe TRBD1 (5 bases). The CDR3 loop spans 15 amino acids. Trimming stripped 0 bases from V and 1 base from J, with 8 bases between. Germline assignment: CDR1 SGHRS and CDR2 YFSETQ. CDR3: CASSLAGVSNQPQHF. The CDR3 DNA follows: TGCGCCAGCAGCTTGGCGGGGGTGAGCAATCAGCCCCAGCATTTT.

This clone was counted only a few times. The chain joins TRBV30 to TRBJ1-3; D unclear. The germline gives CDR1 GTSNPN, CDR2 SVGIG (reference sequence). This CDR3 region has 15 residues. Trimming shortened V by 1 base and J by 1 base, and 11 bases separated the two germline ends. The CDR3 loop is CAWSAPARSGNTIYF. The CDR3 DNA follows: TGTGCCTGGAGTGCCCCCGCCAGGTCTGGAAACACCATATATTTT. The full variable domain, its missing parts supplied by reference TRBV30 and TRBJ1-3, is SQTIHQWPATLVQPVGSPLSLECTVEGTSNPNLYWYRQAAGRGLQLLFYSVGIGQISSEVPQNLSASRPQDRQFILSSKKLLLSDSGFYLCAWSAPARSGNTIYFGEGSWLTVV.

The chain combines TRBV9 with TRBJ2-1, with 7 bases matching TRBD2. This CDR3 has 15 amino acids. The germline V gene encodes CDR1 SGDLS and CDR2 YYNGEE. Trimming took 0 bases from V and 6 from J; bases not matched to a gene: 6. The CDR3 sequence: CASSVAPGRANEQFF. In nucleotides, the CDR3 is TGTGCCAGCAGCGTAGCCCCTGGGAGGGCCAATGAGCAGTTCTTC. Drawing the rest from reference TRBV9 and TRBJ2-1, the complete variable domain is DSGVTQTPKHLITATGQRVTLRCSPRSGDLSVYWYQQSLDQGLQFLIQYYNGEERAKGNILERFSAQQFPDLHSELNLSSLELGDSALYFCASSVAPGRANEQFFGPGTRLTVL.

V gene TRBV28 combines with J gene TRBJ1-5; D is unclear. The ends were cut back, 5 bases at V and 9 bases at J, with 8 bases in the middle. CDR1 and CDR2 (germline): MDHEN, SYDVKM. The length of the CDR3 is 11 residues. CDR3 sequence (DNA): TGTGCCAGCAGTCCATCAAGGCCCCAGCATTTT. This encodes CASSPSRPQHF.

J is TRBJ2-5 and V is TRBV6-2 or TRBV6-3; D unresolved. The ends were cut back, 5 bases at V and 5 bases at J, with 6 bases in the middle. CDR1 and CDR2 from the germline V gene are MNHEY and SVGEGT. The CDR3 sequence is 11 residues long. As DNA, the CDR3 is TGTGCCAGCAGTCAGGCCGAGACCCAGTACTTC. Translating gives CASSQAETQYF.

CDR3 amino acids: CASSPLGEAFF. The CDR3 region has the DNA TGTGCCAGCAGTCCCCTGGGTGAAGCTTTCTTT. The rearrangement links TRBV12-3 or TRBV12-4 to TRBJ1-1; D remains unclear. V was clipped by 5 bases and J by 7 bases, with 8 bases between them. This CDR3 has 11 residues.

This chain links TRBV7-3 with TRBJ2-3, with 8 bases that match TRBD1. Losses at the gene ends were 5 bases for V and 1 base for J; bases not matched to a gene: 2. The CDR3 spans 14 residues. CDR1 and CDR2 from the germline V gene are SGHTA and FQGTGA. In DNA, the CDR3 is TGTGCCAGCAGCGTGGACAGGGGCACAGATACGCAGTATTTT. Translating gives CASSVDRGTDTQYF.

This chain joins TRBV5-1 and TRBJ2-2; D unresolved. The CDR3 has 15 residues. V lost 0 bases, J lost 3 bases, and 9 bases lay in between. Germline CDR1 reads SGHRS; CDR2 reads YFSETQ. The CDR3 spells CASSLAVRDTGELFF. The DNA of the CDR3 is TGCGCCAGCAGCTTGGCCGTACGAGACACCGGGGAGCTGTTTTTT.